The 2 T cell receptor beta chains below come from one sample, sequenced in a study of regulatory T cells in long-lasting Graves disease. Researchers made TCR beta libraries by using iRepertoire HTBI primers and running Arm-PCR on CDR3 regions. TCRdb reprocessed the multiplex PCR reads with MiXCR, giving one entry per CDR3 protein. The sample lists 350,000 to 450,000 distinct CDR3 sequences, 20% to 25% occurring once. Time point denoted: persistent/refractory GD, antithyroid drugs over 5 years with positive TRAb. Preparation of the TCR library used RNA extracted from PBMCs. This material consisted of peripheral blood mononuclear cells (PBMCs), taken when the disease was refractory, from a patient treated with antithyroid drugs. The receptors derive from a woman between 40 and 55 years old with Graves disease.

The gene calls are TRBV29-1 and TRBJ1-1; D may be TRBD1 (5 bases). CDR1 is SQVTM, CDR2 ANQGSEA, per germline. The CDR3 totals 11 residues. Deletions cut 3 bases from V and 11 bases from J, with 13 bases between. This CDR3 is CSVERDSGAFF. CDR3 DNA sequence: TGCAGCGTTGAGCGGGATTCAGGGGCTTTCTTT.

This clonotype appeared a few times. This sequence joins TRBV20-1 and TRBJ1-1; D remains unclear. This CDR3 spans 14 amino acids. Looked up from germline, CDR1 is DFQATT and CDR2 is SNEGSKA (reference sequence). Trimming took off 1 base at V and 3 bases at J, with 12 bases between the two ends. In nucleotides, the CDR3 is TGCAGTGCTAGAGTTCTGCTTCCCCACACTGAAGCTTTCTTT. The encoded protein is CSARVLLPHTEAFF.